Below are 14 T cell receptor beta chains sequenced from a single sample in a study of blood T cell repertoires in COVID-19. Assay: immunoSEQ multiplex PCR; the TCRdb copy retains only in-frame clones and omits some. The repertoire includes hundreds of thousands of clones, 83% of them detected once, and around 1.3% sits in the top ten. Sequenced: peripheral blood. Receptor source: a woman younger than 45 with COVID-19, enrolled during active disease.

The gene calls are TRBV7-9 and TRBJ2-7; 7 bases agree with TRBD1. Germline V CDR1 and CDR2: SEHNR, FQNEAQ (reference sequence). The trim removed 5 bases at V and 5 bases at J, leaving 15 bases unmatched. There are 16 residues in the CDR3. The CDR3 region has the DNA TGTGCCAGCAGCCCGCATCCGGGACAGAGCCTTCACGAGCAGTACTTC. This encodes CASSPHPGQSLHEQYF.

This rearrangement joins TRBV27 to TRBJ1-2; 8 bases line up with TRBD1. CDR3 length: 16 residues. Germline CDR1 MNHEY, CDR2 SMNVEV (reference sequence). V shed 3 bases and J 1 base; nucleotides not matched to a gene: 7. CDR3 sequence (DNA): TGTGCCAGCAGTTTCGTGGGGACAGGAGATAACTATGGCTACACCTTC. This gives the protein CASSFVGTGDNYGYTF.

The chain carries TRBV9 and TRBJ2-5; a weak D match, TRBD2 (6 bases). This CDR3 is 15 amino acids long. Trimming stripped 2 bases from V and 2 bases from J, with 13 bases between. Germline V gene sequence: CDR1 SGDLS, CDR2 YYNGEE. The CDR3 loop reads CASSVGQRAQETQYF. DNA for the CDR3: TGTGCCAGCAGCGTGGGTCAGCGGGCTCAAGAGACCCAGTACTTC.

The J gene is TRBJ2-1, the V gene TRBV3-1 (or the pseudogene TRBV3-2); a possible D gene is TRBD2 (6 bases). The V gene lost 2 bases and the J gene lost 0 bases, with 14 bases spanning the gap. Germline V gene lookup returns CDR1 LGHDT and CDR2 YNNKEL (reference sequence). The CDR3 totals 17 residues. DNA for the CDR3: TGTGCCAGCAGCCAATGGGGTGGGGGGAGCTCCTACAATGAGCAGTTCTTC. It translates to CASSQWGGGSSYNEQFF.

This clone turned up a few times. The chain has TRBV9 and TRBJ1-1; D is perhaps TRBD1 (6 bases). In germline, CDR1 is SGDLS, CDR2 YYNGEE. This CDR3 spans 16 amino acids. The germline V and J ends were trimmed by 4 bases and 0 bases, with 16 bases remaining between them. The CDR3 sequence is CASSTNRARMNTEAFF. CDR3 in DNA: TGTGCCAGCAGCACAAACAGGGCCCGTATGAACACTGAAGCTTTCTTT.

V gene TRBV6-5 combines with J gene TRBJ2-5; 7 bases are a match to TRBD2. CDR3 length equals 15 residues. After removal of 7 bases from V and 2 bases from J, the junction contained 10 bases not matched to a gene. The germline V gene has CDR1 MNHEY and CDR2 SVGAGI. The CDR3 reads CASTLSSGQQETQYF. DNA of the CDR3: TGTGCCAGCACTCTCTCTAGCGGACAACAAGAGACCCAGTACTTC.

V is TRBV18 and J is TRBJ2-7, with 8 bases fitting TRBD1. The V gene's germline CDR1 is KGHSH and CDR2 LQKENI. The CDR3 consists of 16 residues. V lost 2 bases to trimming and J lost 3 bases; unmatched junction nucleotides: 9. CDR3 sequence reads: CASSPITGQGDYEQYF. As DNA, the CDR3 is TGTGCCAGCTCACCAATCACCGGACAGGGCGACTACGAGCAGTACTTC.

The chain uses TRBV5-1 and TRBJ2-3; 8 bases agree with TRBD1. This CDR3 is 17 amino acids long. Germline V gene sequence: CDR1 SGHRS, CDR2 YFSETQ. Unmatched junction bases numbered 9, after V lost 1 base and J lost 2 bases. Here the CDR3 reads CASSLTGQGYHTDTQYF. The CDR3 bases are TGCGCCAGCAGCTTGACCGGACAGGGATACCACACAGATACGCAGTATTTT.

The chain couples TRBV7-9 to TRBJ1-4; the match to TRBD1 covers 8 bases. This CDR3 has 15 amino acids. Per the germline V gene, CDR1 is SEHNR and CDR2 is FQNEAQ (reference sequence). With 5 bases clipped from V and 8 bases from J, the junction kept 10 bases outside the gene matches. DNA for the CDR3: TGTGCCAGCAGCCGGAGGACAGGGTTGGAGGAAAAACTGTTTTTT. Residues: CASSRRTGLEEKLFF.

This clone was detected ten times or more. This sequence joins TRBV3-1 (or the pseudogene TRBV3-2) and TRBJ2-2, with a tentative D call TRBD1 (6 bases). The V and J ends lost 3 bases and 0 bases respectively, with 11 bases between them. The CDR3 sequence is 16 residues long. Germline values: CDR1 LGHDT, CDR2 YNNKEL (reference sequence). CDR3 nucleotide sequence: TGTGCCAGCAGCCAGCTGGACAGCCCGAACACCGGGGAGCTGTTTTTT. Translation: CASSQLDSPNTGELFF.

The chain has TRBV6-5 and TRBJ2-4; weak D call: TRBD2 (6 bases). Trimming removed 6 bases from V and 5 bases from J, with 8 bases in between. The CDR3 has 12 amino acids. The germline gives CDR1 MNHEY, CDR2 SVGAGI. DNA for the CDR3: TGTGCCAGCAGGGGACTCGAAAACATTCAGTACTTC. It codes for CASRGLENIQYF.

This rearrangement joins TRBV7-9 to TRBJ2-5, with TRBD2 matching over 10 bases. J was trimmed by 0 bases and V by 5 bases; bases with no gene match: 9. This CDR3 contains 17 residues. Germline V gene sequence: CDR1 SEHNR, CDR2 FQNEAQ (reference sequence). The CDR3 reads CASSPGEAGGYQETQYF. In DNA form, the CDR3 reads TGTGCCAGCAGCCCCGGGGAAGCGGGGGGGTACCAAGAGACCCAGTACTTC.

This clone has only one observation. This chain uses TRBV24-1 with TRBJ2-5, with D perhaps TRBD2 (5 bases). This CDR3 contains 14 residues. Germline V gene lookup returns CDR1 KGHDR and CDR2 SFDVKD. Trimming left V 5 bases short and J 3 bases short, with 12 bases between. For the CDR3, the DNA is TGTGCCACCAGTGTCGGGGTGGGAGAAGAGACCCAGTACTTC. Residues: CATSVGVGEETQYF.

The V and J genes are TRBV9 and TRBJ1-4, with 7 bases aligning to TRBD1. Looked up from germline, CDR1 is SGDLS and CDR2 is YYNGEE. Trimming cost V 2 bases and J 4 bases; bases outside gene matches: 5. This CDR3 spans 15 amino acids. The CDR3 protein is CASSVYGTVNEKLFF. Here the CDR3 DNA reads TGTGCCAGCAGCGTCTACGGGACAGTTAATGAAAAACTGTTTTTT. Full variable domain (outside the CDR3, taken from reference TRBV9 and TRBJ1-4): DSGVTQTPKHLITATGQRVTLRCSPRSGDLSVYWYQQSLDQGLQFLIQYYNGEERAKGNILERFSAQQFPDLHSELNLSSLELGDSALYFCASSVYGTVNEKLFFGSGTQLSVL.